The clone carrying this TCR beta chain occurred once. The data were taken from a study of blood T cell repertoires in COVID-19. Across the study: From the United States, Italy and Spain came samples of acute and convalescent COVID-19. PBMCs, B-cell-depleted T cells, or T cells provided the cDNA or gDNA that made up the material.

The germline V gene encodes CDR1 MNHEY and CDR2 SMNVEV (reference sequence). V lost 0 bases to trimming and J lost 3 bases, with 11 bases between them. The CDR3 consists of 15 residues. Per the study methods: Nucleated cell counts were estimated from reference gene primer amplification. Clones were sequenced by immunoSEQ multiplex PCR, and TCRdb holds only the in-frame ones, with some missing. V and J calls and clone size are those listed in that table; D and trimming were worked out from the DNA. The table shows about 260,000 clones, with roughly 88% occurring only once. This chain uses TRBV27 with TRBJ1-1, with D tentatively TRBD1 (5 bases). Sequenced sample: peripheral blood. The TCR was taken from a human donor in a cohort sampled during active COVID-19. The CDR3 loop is CASSLSGGLYTEAFF. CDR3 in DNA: TGTGCCAGCAGTTTATCGGGGGGATTATACACTGAAGCTTTCTTT.